This T cell receptor (beta chain) appears in the sequencing data of a study of T-cell memory formation after mild COVID-19. Study results and limitations: Shrinking CD4+ clones resided mostly in CM and EM, and CD8+ ones in EMRA.

This clonotype was found a few times. The antigen remains undetermined. TCRdb called the 5' RACE reads again in MiXCR, with one record for every CDR3 protein. The sample holds about 190,000 distinct CDR3 sequences, about a sixth seen once. V shed 4 bases and J shed 2 bases, with 18 bases lying between them. The CDR3 is 16 amino acids. Sequenced sample: PBMCs or a T cell subset sorted from them (not recorded which). The TCR comes from an adult woman who had mild COVID-19 (a few samples of this study predate the infection). Cell type and time point are not known. The V call is TRBV23-1, the J call TRBJ2-7, with D unresolved. TRBV23-1 is an open reading frame, and its role is uncertain. The CDR3 bases are TGCGCCAGCAGTCCGCCTTCTGGATGGGCGGCCTACGAGCAGTACTTC. It is translated as CASSPPSGWAAYEQYF.